This T cell receptor beta chain originates from a study of T and B cells in COVID-19 patients. Across the study: Critical illness requiring mechanical ventilation or extracorporeal membrane oxygenation affected about 65% of the 20 active-infection patients.

TRB was amplified from approximately 250-480 ng of blood genomic DNA. The germline gives CDR1 MNHEY, CDR2 SVGAGI. Trimming stripped 2 bases from V and 8 bases from J, with 12 bases between. This CDR3 region has 13 residues. TRB rearrangements were amplified by multiplex PCR with BIOMED2 TRB-A/B primers. TCRdb ran MiXCR on the multiplex PCR reads and lists one entry per CDR3 protein. The sample gives some 10,000 distinct CDR3 sequences, under 35% of which show up once; 28% is in the top ten. This clonotype came up a few times. The rearrangement uses TRBV6-5 and TRBJ1-2; D is unclear. Input material: blood. This TCR was recovered from a human donor who had recovered from COVID-19. The CDR3 nucleotides read TGTGCCAGCAGTTACGCCGGCACTGGGGGCTACACCTTC. Translated, it gives CASSYAGTGGYTF.